Listed here are 5 T cell receptor beta chains from one sample, sequenced in a study of graft-versus-host responses after intestinal transplantation. Clones were sequenced by immunoSEQ multiplex PCR, and TCRdb holds only the in-frame ones, with some missing. The sample holds 17,000 or so clones, around 86% seen once. Sequences were derived from bone marrow, sampled roughly 130 days after transplant. All receptors come from a human patient who received an intestinal transplant, so some T cells may come from the graft donor.

This chain connects TRBV19 to TRBJ2-7; 7 bases align to TRBD2. The germline CDR1 and CDR2 sequences are LNHDA and SQIVND (reference sequence). The trim removed 5 bases at V and 8 bases at J, leaving 12 bases unmatched. This CDR3 spans 14 amino acids. CDR3 DNA: TGTGCCAGTAGTTACGGGGACTACCCGTTGCAGCAGTACTTC. Its translation is CASSYGDYPLQQYF.

The V gene is TRBV30, the J gene TRBJ1-6, with 10 positions matching TRBD1. CDR1 is GTSNPN, CDR2 SVGIG, per germline (reference sequence). The CDR3 is 14 residues long. The J segment lost 8 bases and the V segment lost 1 base, leaving 2 bases of the junction unmatched. CDR3 in DNA: TGTGCCTGGAGTGACGGACAGGGGGATTCACCCCTCCACTTT. Its translation is CAWSDGQGDSPLHF.

CDR3 loop: CASSYNRGNSPLHF. Here the CDR3 DNA reads TGTGCCAGCAGTTACAACAGGGGAAATTCACCCCTCCACTTT. The chain has TRBV6-5 and TRBJ1-6, with 7 bases fitting TRBD1. The V and J ends lost 2 bases and 7 bases, in that order; junction bases with no gene match: 2. Germline assignment: CDR1 MNHEY and CDR2 SVGAGI. The length of the CDR3 is 14 residues.

This chain connects TRBV11-2 to TRBJ2-7, with 11 positions matching TRBD1. CDR3 size: 16 residues. The J segment lost 5 bases and the V segment lost 7 bases, leaving 13 bases of the junction unmatched. In germline, CDR1 is SGHAT, CDR2 FQNNGV. CDR3 bases: TGTGCCAGCACCACTCCCGGCGGACAGGGGGCTCACGAGCAGTACTTC. Translation gives CASTTPGGQGAHEQYF.

The genes are TRBV7-8 and TRBJ2-5; weak D call: TRBD2 (5 bases). This CDR3 is 15 amino acids long. The V and J ends lost 6 bases and 4 bases respectively, with 18 bases between them. CDR1 is SGHVS and CDR2 is FQNEAQ in the germline V gene. The CDR3 reads CASRHYLDFSETQYF. Here the CDR3 DNA reads TGTGCCAGCAGACACTATTTGGACTTTTCAGAGACCCAGTACTTC.